Detailed here is one TCR beta chain. Its antigen is as yet unknown. Other DNA sequences in this specimen translate into the identical CDR3. The data derive from a study of T cell responses to AZD1222 COVID-19 vaccine. Regarding the study as a whole: Vaccination with two AZD1222 doses was followed by a rise in Spike-specific TCR breadth and depth. Clonal diversity was possibly underestimated, and white British individuals and females predominated among donors.

Only in-frame clones appear in the TCRdb table, and some are missing; sequencing was by immunoSEQ multiplex PCR. The sample contains some 140,000 clones, more than 85% of which appear only once. This sample comprised peripheral blood, obtained on day 0 of AZD1222 vaccination. This TCR was sampled from an adult in good health.

The CDR3 loop reads CASSLAGGYEQYF. CDR3 DNA sequence: TGTGCCAGCAGTTTAGCGGGGGGCTACGAGCAGTACTTC. The V gene is TRBV28, the J gene TRBJ2-7, with TRBD2 matching over 8 bases. The CDR3 is 13 amino acids. V shed 2 bases, J shed 3 bases, and the junction held 0 bases outside the gene matches. Germline V gives CDR1 MDHEN, CDR2 SYDVKM. Complete variable domain (other parts from reference TRBV28 and TRBJ2-7): DVKVTQSSRYLVKRTGEKVFLECVQDMDHENMFWYRQDPGLGLRLIYFSYDVKMKEKGDIPEGYSVSREKKERFSLILESASTNQTSMYLCASSLAGGYEQYFGPGTRLTVT.